This T cell receptor (beta chain) derives from a study of cytomegalovirus exposure and HLA in healthy donors. Study-level information: Out of roughly 200 million T cells, an earlier analysis found 117 million unique TCR beta sequences in total. Study results and caveats: Prior analysis indicated that the majority of TCR beta V segments exhibited productivity approximately 87% or approximately 30% of the time. An observed cluster of highly shared sequence variants was recorded as a likely sequencing artifact. A later analysis linked some 18,000 TCR beta sequences to HLA alleles at 0.05 false discovery rate.

Amplification used 60 Vbeta primers and 13 Jbeta primers. Measured with immunoSEQ multiplex PCR; TCRdb has only the in-frame clones, and not every one. The table lists just over 200,000 clones, approximately 70% of them singletons. This CDR3 is built from 17 residues. Per germline, CDR1 SGHNT and CDR2 YYREEE (reference sequence). Trimming shortened V by 3 bases and J by 1 base, and 20 bases separated the two germline ends. Worth noting for this clone: Antigen: not known.

Sequencing was done on a sample of PBMCs. The receptor was derived from a man aged 40-49 years in good health and CMV-seropositive. The chain recombines TRBV5-4 with TRBJ2-7, with D maybe TRBD1 (5 bases). The CDR3 here is CASSYTLTETESYEQYF. CDR3 nucleotides: TGTGCCAGCAGCTATACTTTGACAGAGACCGAATCCTACGAGCAGTACTTC.